This T cell receptor beta chain comes out of a study of T cells in Graves' hyperthyroidism and ophthalmopathy. Amplification of TCR beta CDR3 regions was performed using RNA transcripts as template. The HTBI primer set was used in a first-round RT-PCR of the TCR CDR3. TCRdb processed the multiplex PCR reads anew with MiXCR; each CDR3 protein has one entry. The repertoire holds 530,000 or so distinct CDR3 sequences, with roughly 24% as singletons. This clonotype was observed at least ten times. The V gene's germline CDR1 is SGHRS and CDR2 YFSETQ. This CDR3 spans 17 amino acids. V lost 5 bases to trimming and J lost 0 bases, with 18 bases between them.

The V gene is TRBV5-1, the J gene TRBJ1-3; D is unclear. This clonotype was sampled from a young woman with Graves' ophthalmopathy. The sample was blood. CDR3 sequence (DNA): TGCGCCAGCAGAAAGTTTTCCCCCGGGAGCTCTGGAAACACCATATATTTT. It codes for CASRKFSPGSSGNTIYF.